The 10 T cell receptor beta chains listed next were all sequenced from one sample in a study of blood T cell repertoires in COVID-19. Profiling relied on immunoSEQ multiplex PCR, and the TCRdb table lists in-frame clones only, not all of them. The sample has approximately 300,000 clones; about 84% are singletons. The sample consisted of peripheral blood. The receptors stem from a woman aged 45-65 years with acute or convalescent COVID-19.

This clone has a handful of counts. Within the sample, other DNA sequences also encode this same CDR3. The chain combines TRBV29-1 with TRBJ2-7; 8 bases agree with TRBD1. The CDR3 length is 11 residues. V was clipped by 6 bases and J by 6 bases; unmatched bases: 4. CDR1 SQVTM and CDR2 ANQGSEA come from the germline V gene. The CDR3 here is CSVDRGGEQYF. The CDR3 nucleotides read TGCAGCGTAGACAGGGGCGGCGAGCAGTACTTC.

The rearrangement uses TRBV7-9 and TRBJ1-1; 8 bases align to TRBD1. Germline assignment: CDR1 SEHNR and CDR2 FQNEAQ (reference sequence). V lost 4 bases, J lost 4 bases, and 8 bases stayed unmatched. This CDR3 region has 15 residues. The DNA of the CDR3 is TGTGCCAGCAGCTCTTCAGGGGGCGAGGTCACTGAAGCTTTCTTT. It is translated as CASSSSGGEVTEAFF.

The genes are TRBV11-2 and TRBJ1-5, with D tentatively TRBD1 (5 bases). The V end lost 1 base, the J end lost 8 bases, and 18 bases lay between the germline ends. There are 16 residues in the CDR3. Germline-derived CDR1 and CDR2 are SGHAT and FQNNGV. CDR3 nucleotides: TGTGCCAGCAGCTTAGGCCTCGCGGGGGAGTCGGAGCCCCAGCATTTT. Protein sequence: CASSLGLAGESEPQHF. The full variable domain, in which reference TRBV11-2 and TRBJ1-5 provide the parts outside the CDR3, is EAGVAQSPRYKIIEKRQSVAFWCNPISGHATLYWYQQILGQGPKLLIQFQNNGVVDDSQLPKDRFSAERLKGVDSTLKIQPAKLEDSAVYLCASSLGLAGESEPQHFGDGTRLSIL.

This clone was seen just once. The DNA of the CDR3 is TGTGCCAGCAGTCCGCCGGGACAGCCAAATTCACCCCTCCACTTT. Translation gives CASSPPGQPNSPLHF. The rearrangement joins TRBV28 to TRBJ1-6, with 7 bases matching TRBD1. The CDR3 sequence is 15 residues long. V trimming: 5 bases; J trimming: 7 bases; junction bases outside the gene matches: 8. Germline V gene lookup returns CDR1 MDHEN and CDR2 SYDVKM.

The chain has TRBV28 and TRBJ2-3, with a weak D call TRBD1 (8 bases). V lost 5 bases, J lost 3 bases, and 18 bases lay in between. The CDR3 extends over 16 amino acids. Per the germline V gene, CDR1 is MDHEN and CDR2 is SYDVKM. CDR3 loop: CASSPRQGRVTDTQYF. The CDR3 DNA follows: TGTGCCAGCAGTCCACGACAGGGGAGGGTGACAGATACGCAGTATTTT.

The V call is TRBV6-6, the J call TRBJ2-3; D ambiguous. The CDR3 totals 12 residues. The V end lost 6 bases, the J end lost 6 bases, and 10 bases lay between the germline ends. CDR1 is MNHNY and CDR2 is SVGAGI in the germline V gene (reference sequence). Here the CDR3 DNA reads TGTGCCAGCAGCTTACAATCCGATACGCAGTATTTT. Translation gives CASSLQSDTQYF.

The genes are TRBV11-2 and TRBJ2-3, with 7 bases identical to TRBD2. Looked up from germline, CDR1 is SGHAT and CDR2 is FQNNGV. The CDR3 covers 14 residues. J lost 5 bases, V lost 2 bases, and 4 bases had no gene match. The CDR3 loop is CASSLSGRGDTQYF. DNA of the CDR3: TGTGCCAGCAGCTTATCTGGGAGGGGAGATACGCAGTATTTT.

The V and J genes are TRBV7-3 and TRBJ2-2, with TRBD2 identical over 7 bases. Losses at the gene ends were 5 bases for V and 7 bases for J; bases not matched to a gene: 10. Germline lookup yields CDR1 SGHTA and CDR2 FQGTGA. The CDR3 is 15 amino acids. The CDR3 nucleotides are TGTGCCAGCAGCCCCCTACGTCGGGGGGTCGGGGAGCTGTTTTTT. Protein sequence: CASSPLRRGVGELFF.

The gene calls are TRBV24-1 and TRBJ2-7; 14 bases fit TRBD2. Trimming cost V 9 bases and J 4 bases; bases outside gene matches: 10. The CDR3 covers 16 residues. Germline CDR1 is KGHDR and CDR2 is SFDVKD. CDR3 amino acids: CATEGTSGSQRYEQYF. The CDR3 DNA reads TGTGCCACCGAAGGGACTAGCGGGAGTCAACGGTACGAGCAGTACTTC.

The chain links TRBV9 to TRBJ1-1; D possibly corresponds to TRBD1 (6 bases). The CDR3 runs 14 residues. V lost 2 bases to trimming and J lost 4 bases, with 12 bases between them. Germline V gives CDR1 SGDLS, CDR2 YYNGEE. CDR3 bases: TGTGCCAGCAGCGTTTCAGGGGAAGGCACTGAAGCTTTCTTT. It codes for CASSVSGEGTEAFF.